This TCR beta chain was profiled in a study of blood T cell repertoires in COVID-19. Overall study context: Acute and convalescent COVID-19 specimens originated in the United States, Italy and Spain.

The protocol was immunoSEQ multiplex PCR, while the TCRdb copy is restricted to in-frame clones and leaves out a portion. The sample lists a few hundred thousand clones; approximately 75% were seen once. All enrollees were roughly 18 to 89 years old and from about two dozen US areas. The V gene's germline CDR1 is MNHEY and CDR2 SMNVEV (reference sequence). The J segment lost 3 bases and the V segment lost 4 bases, leaving 6 bases of the junction unmatched. This CDR3 has 14 residues. The chain combines TRBV27 with TRBJ2-7; 7 bases fit TRBD1. Sample: PBMCs or T cells enriched from blood (not recorded which). The receptor comes from a middle-aged man who had recovered from COVID-19. The CDR3 spells CASSSETGRYEQYF. Here the CDR3 DNA reads TGTGCCAGCAGTTCAGAGACAGGGCGCTACGAGCAGTACTTC.